The next 32 T cell receptor beta chains were all read from a single sample in a study of T cells in Graves' hyperthyroidism and ophthalmopathy. Amplified TCR beta CDR3 regions derived from RNA transcripts. The HTBI set primed first-round TCR CDR3 RT-PCR. Each CDR3 protein is one row after TCRdb ran MiXCR on the multiplex PCR reads. The sample consists of hundreds of thousands of distinct CDR3 sequences, around 15% of them appearing once. Material for sequencing was blood. The receptors come from a woman aged 40-49 years with Graves' ophthalmopathy.

This clonotype was seen a handful of times. CDR3 nucleotide sequence: TGTGCCGGCCAATCGACGGGGAACACTGAAGCTTTCTTT. Its translation: CAGQSTGNTEAFF. This chain links TRBV6-1 with TRBJ1-1; D is uncertain. The CDR3 contains 13 residues. Trimming left V 11 bases short and J 1 base short, with 14 bases between. Germline CDR1 MNHNS, CDR2 SASEGT.

This clonotype was seen ten or more times. The V gene is TRBV12-3 or TRBV12-4, the J gene TRBJ2-7, with D perhaps matching TRBD2 (6 bases). V shed 6 bases and J shed 5 bases, with 20 bases lying between them. The CDR3 sequence is 15 residues long. The CDR3 region has the DNA TGTGCCAGCAGGGCCAGGGCGGGACGAATCCACGAGCAGTACTTC. It codes for CASRARAGRIHEQYF.

This clonotype appeared a single time. This rearrangement joins TRBV7-2 to TRBJ1-5; TRBD1 is a possible D gene (6 bases). The CDR3 covers 14 residues. CDR1 is SGHTA, CDR2 FQGNSA, per germline. V lost 9 bases, J lost 6 bases, and 18 bases lay in between. The CDR3 bases are TGTGCCAGTAGGAGGACAGACGTTACTCAGCCCCAGCATTTT. Translated: CASRRTDVTQPQHF.

This rearrangement joins TRBV28 to TRBJ2-7; 8 bases match TRBD1. The V segment lost 6 bases and the J segment 4 bases; nucleotides outside the gene matches: 11. Per germline, CDR1 MDHEN and CDR2 SYDVKM. CDR3 length equals 15 residues. CDR3 sequence: CASRSLGQGGYEQYF. The DNA for the CDR3 is TGTGCCAGCAGATCTCTTGGACAGGGCGGATACGAGCAGTACTTC.

In its sample, this clonotype was seen many times. The genes are TRBV28 and TRBJ1-1; D may be TRBD1 (6 bases). Trimming removed 5 bases at V and 5 bases at J, with 15 bases between. This CDR3 has 14 residues. Per germline, CDR1 MDHEN and CDR2 SYDVKM. The CDR3 sequence is CASSLPGAWTEAFF. For the CDR3, the DNA is TGTGCCAGCAGTCTCCCGGGGGCGTGGACTGAAGCTTTCTTT.

In its sample, this clonotype was seen many times. The chain has TRBV6-5 and TRBJ2-7; 10 nucleotides agree with TRBD2. V shed 6 bases and J 2 bases; nucleotides not matched to a gene: 4. The CDR3 totals 14 residues. CDR1 MNHEY and CDR2 SVGAGI come from the germline V gene. The CDR3 loop reads CASRRAGGPYEQYF. The CDR3 DNA sequence: TGTGCCAGCAGACGAGCGGGAGGGCCCTACGAGCAGTACTTC.

In this sample, this clonotype turned up many times. V gene TRBV6-2 or TRBV6-3 combines with J gene TRBJ1-2, with D tentatively TRBD1 (6 bases). The V gene lost 0 bases and the J gene lost 8 bases, with 19 bases spanning the gap. The CDR3 is made up of 16 amino acids. Germline assignment: CDR1 MNHEY and CDR2 SVGEGT. The DNA for the CDR3 is TGTGCCAGCAGTTACTCGGGGGCCGGACAGCTCGGGGGCTACACCTTC. This translates into CASSYSGAGQLGGYTF.

This clonotype appeared many times. The chain is built from TRBV10-3 and TRBJ1-6, with D hard to call. The CDR3 runs 12 residues. V was shortened by 3 bases and J by 7 bases, with 4 bases between the two germline ends. Germline CDR1 reads ENHRY; CDR2 reads SYGVKD. DNA of the CDR3: TGTGCCATCAGTGACGGGAATTCACCCCTCCACTTT. Translated: CAISDGNSPLHF.

The table lists this clonotype with a few counts. This chain links TRBV6-5 with TRBJ1-5; D is perhaps TRBD1 (6 bases). In germline, CDR1 is MNHEY, CDR2 SVGAGI. This CDR3 spans 15 amino acids. V was clipped by 0 bases and J by 6 bases, with 12 bases between them. The CDR3 nucleotides are TGTGCCAGCAGTTACTCCGGCAGGGGAAGTCAGCCCCAGCATTTT. This sequence encodes CASSYSGRGSQPQHF.

This clonotype was recorded many times. This chain joins TRBV10-3 and TRBJ2-1, with TRBD2 matching 11 bases. Germline V gene data show CDR1 as ENHRY and CDR2 as SYGVKD. This CDR3 has 15 amino acids. The trim removed 2 bases at V and 6 bases at J, leaving 3 bases unmatched. CDR3 nucleotides: TGTGCCATCAGTGAGCCTAGCGGGAGGACCAATGAGCAGTTCTTC. Protein sequence: CAISEPSGRTNEQFF.

This chain joins TRBV11-2 and TRBJ2-7, with a possible D match to TRBD2 (6 bases). Trimming left V 4 bases short and J 0 bases short, with 16 bases between. This CDR3 is built from 16 residues. Germline lookup yields CDR1 SGHAT and CDR2 FQNNGV. Here the CDR3 reads CASSYRAGASSYEQYF. For the CDR3, the DNA is TGTGCCAGCAGCTACAGAGCGGGCGCCAGCTCCTACGAGCAGTACTTC.

V gene TRBV7-2 combines with J gene TRBJ2-2; TRBD2 is a possible D gene (5 bases). This CDR3 contains 13 residues. Germline V gene data show CDR1 as SGHTA and CDR2 as FQGNSA. The V gene lost 11 bases and the J gene lost 2 bases, with 12 bases spanning the gap. The CDR3 DNA sequence: TGTGCCGCGAGACGGGAAAACACCGGGGAGCTGTTTTTT. Residues: CAARRENTGELFF.

This clonotype was detected ten times or more. V usage is TRBV9 and J usage is TRBJ2-7; 10 bases line up with TRBD2. There are 16 residues in the CDR3. Germline V CDR1 and CDR2: SGDLS, YYNGEE. The junction had 10 bases not matched to a gene; V was cut back by 3 bases and J by 4 bases. The CDR3 reads CASSGSSSGRRYEQYF. CDR3 DNA: TGTGCCAGCAGCGGTTCAAGTAGCGGGAGGAGGTACGAGCAGTACTTC.

This clonotype was seen just once. The V gene is TRBV6-5, the J gene TRBJ2-7, with D possibly called TRBD1 or TRBD2 (6 bases each). Germline assignment: CDR1 MNHEY and CDR2 SVGAGI. The CDR3 is 16 amino acids. V gave up 0 bases and J gave up 3 bases, with 15 bases separating them. The CDR3 nucleotides are TGTGCCAGCAGTTACTCGATAGGAGAGGGGGGCTACGAGCAGTACTTC. Translation: CASSYSIGEGGYEQYF.

The rearrangement joins TRBV20-1 to TRBJ2-5, with 10 bases that match TRBD2. V lost 5 bases to trimming and J lost 5 bases; unmatched junction nucleotides: 5. The length of the CDR3 is 13 residues. Germline V gene sequence: CDR1 DFQATT, CDR2 SNEGSKA (reference sequence). This CDR3 is CSAGSGGAETQYF. CDR3 bases: TGCAGTGCTGGGAGCGGGGGGGCTGAGACCCAGTACTTC.

This clonotype was seen many times. This sequence joins TRBV24-1 and TRBJ1-2; D unresolved. Germline V gives CDR1 KGHDR, CDR2 SFDVKD. Trimming stripped 5 bases from V and 0 bases from J, with 12 bases between. The CDR3 sequence is 15 residues long. The CDR3 protein is CATSGSADPNYGYTF. The DNA of the CDR3 is TGTGCCACCAGTGGATCAGCAGACCCTAACTATGGCTACACCTTC.

Ten or more counts support this clonotype. The chain has TRBV30 and TRBJ1-2; 7 bases line up with TRBD1. The CDR3 sequence is 15 residues long. Germline CDR1 and CDR2: GTSNPN and SVGIG (reference sequence). J lost 4 bases, V lost 7 bases, and 15 bases had no gene match. CDR3 region: CASPGQHRKFYGYTF. For the CDR3, the DNA is TGTGCCTCCCCGGGACAGCACCGAAAATTCTATGGCTACACCTTC.

This clonotype has a count of ten or more. The chain is built from TRBV15 and TRBJ1-3; the match to TRBD1 covers 11 bases. The V segment lost 0 bases and the J segment 6 bases; nucleotides outside the gene matches: 7. The CDR3 totals 17 residues. Looked up from germline, CDR1 is LNHNV and CDR2 is YYDKDF (reference sequence). The CDR3 sequence: CATSRDRGTGGENTIYF. The CDR3 nucleotides are TGTGCCACCAGCAGAGATCGCGGGACAGGGGGTGAAAACACCATATATTTT.

The V and J genes are TRBV6-1 and TRBJ1-1; the D gene is possibly TRBD1 (5 bases). The CDR3 contains 14 residues. V was cut by 8 bases and J by 0 bases, with 13 bases left in between. Per germline, CDR1 MNHNS and CDR2 SASEGT. The CDR3 coding sequence is TGTGCCAGCTCCGACAGCCCTATGAACACTGAAGCTTTCTTT. Its translation is CASSDSPMNTEAFF.

This clonotype was seen at least ten times. The chain carries TRBV6-1 and TRBJ2-7; D is unclear. The ends were cut back, 2 bases at V and 0 bases at J, with 8 bases in the middle. This CDR3 has 14 residues. The V gene's germline CDR1 is MNHNS and CDR2 SASEGT. The CDR3 protein is CASSENTHSYEQYF. The CDR3 DNA reads TGTGCCAGCAGTGAAAACACCCACTCCTACGAGCAGTACTTC.

Ten or more counts support this clonotype. The V call is TRBV12-3 or TRBV12-4, the J call TRBJ2-7; 7 bases align to TRBD2. Trimming cost V 3 bases and J 6 bases; bases outside gene matches: 8. The CDR3 extends over 14 amino acids. The CDR3 DNA reads TGTGCCAGCAGTTTTGTGCGGGAGAAGGGCGAGCAGTACTTC. Residues: CASSFVREKGEQYF.

This clonotype appeared many times. This sequence joins TRBV7-9 and TRBJ2-2, with 8 bases matching TRBD1. The trim removed 5 bases at V and 4 bases at J, leaving 6 bases unmatched. Per the germline V gene, CDR1 is SEHNR and CDR2 is FQNEAQ (reference sequence). This CDR3 contains 15 residues. The CDR3: CASSPSDRATGELFF. The CDR3 coding sequence is TGTGCCAGCAGCCCGTCGGACAGGGCCACCGGGGAGCTGTTTTTT.

This clonotype was detected many times. This chain joins TRBV10-3 and TRBJ2-5, with no clear D. This CDR3 has 16 residues. Trimming shortened V by 5 bases and J by 1 base, and 17 bases separated the two germline ends. CDR1 and CDR2 from the germline V gene are ENHRY and SYGVKD. The CDR3 DNA reads as TGTGCCATCAGTACAAACCCCACGTTTGGCCAAGAGACCCAGTACTTC. Its protein product is CAISTNPTFGQETQYF.

This clonotype was counted ten times or more. CDR3 bases: TGTGCCAGCAGTTACTCGGACTCAATAGCGAACACCGGGGAGCTGTTTTTT. Protein sequence: CASSYSDSIANTGELFF. This sequence joins TRBV6-5 and TRBJ2-2; perhaps TRBD2 as D (5 bases). The CDR3 runs 17 residues. CDR1 MNHEY and CDR2 SVGAGI come from the germline V gene. The ends were cut back, 0 bases at V and 0 bases at J, with 11 bases in the middle.

This clonotype was counted only a few times. A much larger clone differs from this one at a single base, so this may be a read error. Without the conserved terminal phenylalanine or tryptophan, this CDR3 likely stems from a read error. The DNA is left out, because the CDR3 cannot be placed on it with certainty; the CDR3 is given as TCRdb lists it. The CDR3 protein is CASSGRLAGNYL. This sequence joins TRBV2 and TRBJ2-7; the table's D gene call, TRBD2, was not cross checked with the DNA. The germline V gene encodes CDR1 SNHLY and CDR2 FYNNEI. Inclusive of both ends, the CDR3 amounts to 12 amino acids.

In its sample, this clonotype was seen many times. The chain uses TRBV30 and TRBJ2-7; D possibly corresponds to TRBD1 (7 bases). Germline CDR1 GTSNPN, CDR2 SVGIG (reference sequence). V was clipped by 8 bases and J by 0 bases, with 14 bases between them. The CDR3 has 13 amino acids. The DNA of the CDR3 is TGTGCCGGAGGGGGCGGGAACTCCTACGAGCAGTACTTC. The encoded protein is CAGGGGNSYEQYF.

This clonotype was observed many times. The chain has TRBV11-2 and TRBJ2-4; D gene unclear. With 1 base removed from V and 4 bases from J, the gap between germline ends came to 11 bases. Germline V gives CDR1 SGHAT, CDR2 FQNNGV. This CDR3 has 15 amino acids. DNA of the CDR3: TGTGCCAGCAGCTTAGTCGTCTTACAGAAAAACATTCAGTACTTC. It yields the protein CASSLVVLQKNIQYF.

This clonotype has a count of ten or more. V is TRBV12-3 or TRBV12-4 and J is TRBJ2-2; the D is unclear. The CDR3 covers 13 residues. The V and J ends lost 6 bases and 10 bases respectively, with 15 bases between them. In DNA form, the CDR3 reads TGTGCCAGCAGCCCTAGACTTACCCAGGAGCTGTTTTTT. Translation gives CASSPRLTQELFF.

This clonotype was seen ten or more times. The genes are TRBV20-1 and TRBJ1-1; D may be TRBD1 (5 bases). V was pared by 6 bases and J by 6 bases, with 20 bases between. The CDR3 contains 14 residues. CDR1 is DFQATT, CDR2 SNEGSKA, per germline (reference sequence). This chain's CDR3 is CSAIYGGWMAEAFF. CDR3 nucleotides: TGCAGTGCCATCTATGGGGGTTGGATGGCTGAAGCTTTCTTT.

This clonotype was detected a few times. The rearrangement uses TRBV5-4 and TRBJ2-7, with 9 nucleotides matching TRBD2. Germline CDR1 SGHNT, CDR2 YYREEE (reference sequence). Losses at the gene ends were 3 bases for V and 1 base for J; bases not matched to a gene: 2. The CDR3 is made up of 14 amino acids. CDR3 loop: CASSWRGGSYEQYF. As DNA, the CDR3 is TGTGCCAGCAGCTGGCGGGGGGGGTCCTACGAGCAGTACTTC.

This clonotype was observed at least ten times. The genes are TRBV28 and TRBJ1-1, with D unclear. Trimming removed 3 bases at V and 4 bases at J, with 15 bases between. This CDR3 is 15 amino acids long. Germline-derived CDR1 and CDR2 are MDHEN and SYDVKM. The CDR3 nucleotides are TGTGCCAGCAGTTTCTTTCTGTCCAGGACCACTGAAGCTTTCTTT. Protein: CASSFFLSRTTEAFF. Using reference TRBV28 and TRBJ1-1 for the parts outside the CDR3, the full variable domain is DVKVTQSSRYLVKRTGEKVFLECVQDMDHENMFWYRQDPGLGLRLIYFSYDVKMKEKGDIPEGYSVSREKKERFSLILESASTNQTSMYLCASSFFLSRTTEAFFGQGTRLTVV.

This clonotype came up many times. This chain uses TRBV2 with TRBJ2-5; 8 bases are a match to TRBD1. CDR3 size: 15 residues. In germline, CDR1 is SNHLY, CDR2 FYNNEI. V was pared by 6 bases and J by 4 bases, with 10 bases of the junction left unmatched. CDR3 sequence reads: CASRVQGVSRETQYF. The CDR3 nucleotides read TGTGCCAGCAGGGTACAGGGGGTGAGCAGAGAGACCCAGTACTTC.